The present TCR beta chain was sequenced within a study of memory CD8 T cells in hepatitis C reinfection. Study in general: A positive HCV RNA test after two negatives ≥60 days apart defined reinfection. Samples before reinfection came 55 to 20 weeks prior to detection.

Specified time point: pre-reinfection, 55 to 20 weeks before reinfection detection. TCR sequencing was done directly ex vivo on sorted cells, without expansion in vitro. Total naive CD8 T cells were sorted as viable CD3+ CD8+ CD45RO- cells from a couple of donors. CDR1 is MNHNY, CDR2 SVGAGI, per germline (reference sequence). Trimming cost V 3 bases and J 5 bases, with 13 bases left between them. CDR3 length: 14 amino acids. The table came from immunoSEQ multiplex PCR; TCRdb's copy has only in-frame clones and leaves some out. The data contain thousands of clones, roughly nine tenths of them singletons.

The sequence came from a man aged 50-60 years with hepatitis C virus infection. The chain employs TRBV6-6 and TRBJ2-5; D gene unclear. The sequencing input was naive CD8+ T cells sorted from blood. The DNA of the CDR3 is TGTGCCAGCAGTTATGGGCCAACATATGAGACCCAGTACTTC. This encodes CASSYGPTYETQYF.